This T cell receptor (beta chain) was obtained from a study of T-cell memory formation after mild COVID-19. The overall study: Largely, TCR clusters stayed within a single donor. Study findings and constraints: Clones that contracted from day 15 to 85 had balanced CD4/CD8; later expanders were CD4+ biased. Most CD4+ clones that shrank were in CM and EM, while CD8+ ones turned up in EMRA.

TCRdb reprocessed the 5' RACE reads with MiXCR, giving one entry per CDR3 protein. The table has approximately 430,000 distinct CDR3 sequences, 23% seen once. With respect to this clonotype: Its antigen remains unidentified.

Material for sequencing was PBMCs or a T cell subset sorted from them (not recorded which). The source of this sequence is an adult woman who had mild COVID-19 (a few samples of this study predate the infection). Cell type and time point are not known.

For the CDR3, the DNA is TGTGCCAGCAGCTTTAGCACGCGCTCTGGGGCCAACGTCCTGACTTTC. This encodes CASSFSTRSGANVLTF. V usage is TRBV7-8 and J usage is TRBJ2-6; no clear D gene. Between the trimmed V and J ends, which lost 3 bases and 0 bases, there was a span of 9 bases. The germline V gene has CDR1 SGHVS and CDR2 FQNEAQ. The CDR3 is made up of 16 amino acids.